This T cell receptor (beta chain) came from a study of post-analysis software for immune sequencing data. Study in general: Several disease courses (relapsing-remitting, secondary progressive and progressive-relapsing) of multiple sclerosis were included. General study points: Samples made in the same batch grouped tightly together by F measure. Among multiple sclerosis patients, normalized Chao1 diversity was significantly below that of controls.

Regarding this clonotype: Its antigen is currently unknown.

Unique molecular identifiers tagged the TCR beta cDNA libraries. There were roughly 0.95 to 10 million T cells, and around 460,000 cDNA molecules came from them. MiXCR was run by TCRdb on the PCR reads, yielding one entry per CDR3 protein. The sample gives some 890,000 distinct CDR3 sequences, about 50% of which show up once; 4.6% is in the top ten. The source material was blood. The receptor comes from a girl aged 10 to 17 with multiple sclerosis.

The CDR3: CASSLMGQSTDTQYF. The CDR3 nucleotides are TGTGCCAGCAGCTTAATGGGACAGAGCACAGATACGCAGTATTTT. V is TRBV7-3 and J is TRBJ2-3, with 7 bases aligning to TRBD1. The V and J ends lost 1 base and 0 bases, in that order; junction bases with no gene match: 1. Germline V gives CDR1 SGHTA, CDR2 FQGTGA. The CDR3 consists of 15 residues.